These 6 T cell receptor beta chains originate from one sample sequenced in a study of neurological immune-mediated disorders. Via MiXCR, TCRdb re-called the 5' RACE reads, giving one row per CDR3 protein. The table lists around 15,000 distinct CDR3 sequences, about 20% of them singletons. The material sequenced was PBMCs. The receptor source for this set is a man in his fifties or sixties in good health.

This clonotype was detected many times. The V and J genes are TRBV5-1 and TRBJ2-7; 14 bases fit TRBD2. The CDR3 has 17 amino acids. CDR1 SGHRS and CDR2 YFSETQ come from the germline V gene. V lost 3 bases to trimming and J lost 0 bases; unmatched junction nucleotides: 5. The CDR3 bases are TGCGCCAGCAGCTCCGGGACTAGCGGGGGTTCCTCCTACGAGCAGTACTTC. As protein: CASSSGTSGGSSYEQYF.

By its share, this clonotype is medium-sized. The chain combines TRBV4-3 with TRBJ1-1; D gene uncertain. Germline CDR1 reads LGHNA; CDR2 reads YSLEER. The CDR3 loop spans 13 amino acids. Trimming took off 4 bases at V and 0 bases at J, with 6 bases between the two ends. CDR3: CASSRGVNTEAFF. The DNA of the CDR3 is TGCGCCAGCAGCCGCGGGGTGAACACTGAAGCTTTCTTT.

This clonotype appeared many times. CDR3 protein: CSAGTSRRAYNYGYTF. The CDR3 nucleotides read TGCAGTGCTGGCACGTCCAGGAGGGCTTATAACTATGGCTACACCTTC. This chain joins TRBV20-1 and TRBJ1-2; D gene unclear. CDR3 length equals 16 residues. The ends were cut back, 5 bases at V and 1 base at J, with 20 bases in the middle. Germline CDR1 and CDR2: DFQATT and SNEGSKA (reference sequence).

Many counts were recorded for this clonotype. The chain recombines TRBV5-1 with TRBJ2-1; D is perhaps TRBD1 (7 bases). CDR1 SGHRS and CDR2 YFSETQ come from the germline V gene. The CDR3 is 16 amino acids. Trimming pared 2 bases from V and 10 bases from J, leaving 22 bases between. The chain's CDR3 is CASSFATGRTFREQFF. The CDR3 DNA reads as TGCGCCAGCAGCTTTGCGACAGGGAGGACCTTCAGGGAGCAGTTCTTC.

This clonotype is classed as medium-sized. The chain carries TRBV10-3 and TRBJ2-2, with D possibly being TRBD1 (5 bases). V shed 10 bases and J shed 0 bases, with 21 bases lying between them. This CDR3 is 17 amino acids long. Germline CDR1 ENHRY, CDR2 SYGVKD. DNA of the CDR3: TGTGCCACAGGCCGCCGGCCGACAGCTTCGAACACCGGGGAGCTGTTTTTT. Residues: CATGRRPTASNTGELFF.

Sample share makes this clonotype medium-sized (0.01 to 0.1%). The V gene is TRBV7-2, the J gene TRBJ1-2; D remains unclear. There are 14 residues in the CDR3. CDR1 and CDR2 from the germline V gene are SGHTA and FQGNSA. The ends were cut back, 5 bases at V and 6 bases at J, with 16 bases in the middle. The CDR3, as DNA: TGTGCCAGCAGCCCGGACGGGCGCACGCATGGCTACACCTTC. It yields the protein CASSPDGRTHGYTF.